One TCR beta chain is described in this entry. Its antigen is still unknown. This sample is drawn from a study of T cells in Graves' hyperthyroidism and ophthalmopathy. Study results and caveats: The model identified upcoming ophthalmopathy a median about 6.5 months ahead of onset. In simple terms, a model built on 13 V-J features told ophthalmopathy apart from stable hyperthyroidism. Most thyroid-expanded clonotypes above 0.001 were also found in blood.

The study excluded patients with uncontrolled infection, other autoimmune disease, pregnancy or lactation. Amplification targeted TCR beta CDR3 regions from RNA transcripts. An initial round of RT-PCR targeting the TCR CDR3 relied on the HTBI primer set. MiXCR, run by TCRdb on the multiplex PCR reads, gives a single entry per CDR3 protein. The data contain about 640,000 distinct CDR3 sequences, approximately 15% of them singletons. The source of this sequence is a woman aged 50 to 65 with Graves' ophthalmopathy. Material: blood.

The chain's CDR3 is CSATGTSGRAYNEQFF. The DNA for the CDR3 is TGCAGTGCTACTGGGACTAGCGGGAGGGCCTACAATGAGCAGTTCTTC. The V and J genes are TRBV20-1 and TRBJ2-1; 16 bases are shared with TRBD2. CDR3 length equals 16 residues. V gave up 4 bases and J gave up 2 bases; unmatched junction bases: 2. Per germline, CDR1 DFQATT and CDR2 SNEGSKA (reference sequence).